A selection of T cell receptor beta chains follows, all from one sample in a study of blood T cell repertoires in COVID-19. Generated by immunoSEQ multiplex PCR, the TCRdb table keeps only in-frame clones and is missing some. The data contain 150,000 or so clones, roughly 77% of them singletons. Sequenced sample: peripheral blood. The receptors were sampled from a woman aged 70-85 years with COVID-19, enrolled during active disease. CDR3s include the opening cysteine and the closing phenylalanine or tryptophan. The D gene is left open where the match is weak. Clone size is given for some rows only: seen once, a few or many times, or a class if the clone is expanded.

j_gene: TRBJ2-5; v_gene: TRBV24-1; d_gene: TRBD1; abundance: -; CDR3aa: CATSAKDRTHQETQYF; CDR3nt: TGTGCCACCAGTGCCAAGGACAGGACCCACCAAGAGACCCAGTACTTC
j_gene: TRBJ1-1; v_gene: TRBV25-1; d_gene: -; abundance: -; CDR3aa: CASRGHTVNTEAFF; CDR3nt: TGTGCCAGCAGGGGACATACTGTGAACACTGAAGCTTTCTTT
j_gene: TRBJ2-5; v_gene: TRBV3-1/TRBV3-2; d_gene: -; abundance: -; CDR3aa: CASSQGVGPPRETQYF; CDR3nt: TGTGCCAGCAGCCAAGGAGTTGGTCCCCCCAGGGAGACCCAGTACTTC
j_gene: TRBJ1-2; v_gene: TRBV30; d_gene: TRBD1; abundance: -; CDR3aa: CAWRGGGQGAYGYTF; CDR3nt: TGTGCCTGGAGGGGCGGGGGACAGGGTGCCTATGGCTACACCTTC
j_gene: TRBJ1-3; v_gene: TRBV14; d_gene: -; abundance: few; CDR3aa: CASSQGQSGNTIYF; CDR3nt: TGTGCCAGCAGCCAAGGACAGTCTGGAAACACCATATATTTT
j_gene: TRBJ2-7; v_gene: TRBV9; d_gene: -; abundance: -; CDR3aa: CASSVESGAWREQYF; CDR3nt: TGTGCCAGCAGCGTAGAGTCAGGGGCCTGGAGGGAGCAGTACTTC
j_gene: TRBJ1-2; v_gene: TRBV21-1; d_gene: -; abundance: -; CDR3aa: CASRGKLTGTYGYTF; CDR3nt: TGTGCCAGCAGGGGGAAGCTGACAGGGACCTATGGCTACACCTTC
j_gene: TRBJ2-7; v_gene: TRBV30; d_gene: -; abundance: -; CDR3aa: CAWSGGPFKSYEQYF; CDR3nt: TGTGCCTGGAGCGGAGGACCCTTTAAGTCCTACGAGCAGTACTTC
j_gene: TRBJ2-3; v_gene: TRBV29-1; d_gene: TRBD1; abundance: -; CDR3aa: CSAMGQGSADTQYF; CDR3nt: TGCAGCGCCATGGGACAGGGGAGCGCAGATACGCAGTATTTT
j_gene: TRBJ2-1; v_gene: TRBV3-1/TRBV3-2; d_gene: TRBD2; abundance: -; CDR3aa: CASSQEQRGFFSYNEQFF; CDR3nt: TGTGCCAGCAGCCAAGAACAGCGGGGGTTTTTCTCCTACAATGAGCAGTTCTTC
j_gene: TRBJ1-3; v_gene: TRBV29-1; d_gene: -; abundance: -; CDR3aa: CSVEDGRGSGNTIYF; CDR3nt: TGCAGCGTTGAAGACGGCAGGGGCTCTGGAAACACCATATATTTT
j_gene: TRBJ2-2; v_gene: TRBV7-8; d_gene: TRBD1; abundance: once; CDR3aa: CASSPQTGDHGELFF; CDR3nt: TGTGCCAGCAGCCCCCAAACAGGGGATCACGGGGAGCTGTTTTTT
j_gene: TRBJ1-2; v_gene: TRBV5-4; d_gene: TRBD1; abundance: -; CDR3aa: CASSSFHQGAKPYGYTF; CDR3nt: TGTGCCAGCAGCAGCTTTCACCAGGGGGCCAAACCCTATGGCTACACCTTC
j_gene: TRBJ2-1; v_gene: TRBV11-2; d_gene: TRBD1; abundance: few; CDR3aa: CASAVKIGTEYNEQFF; CDR3nt: TGTGCCAGCGCTGTCAAAATAGGGACAGAATACAATGAGCAGTTCTTC
j_gene: TRBJ2-7; v_gene: TRBV13; d_gene: -; abundance: -; CDR3aa: CASSLGYGQYF; CDR3nt: TGTGCCAGCAGCTTGGGCTACGGGCAGTACTTC
j_gene: TRBJ2-3; v_gene: TRBV25-1; d_gene: -; abundance: -; CDR3aa: CASSDARVDTQYF; CDR3nt: TGTGCCAGCAGTGATGCCCGGGTAGATACGCAGTATTTT
j_gene: TRBJ2-1; v_gene: TRBV6-2/TRBV6-3; d_gene: -; abundance: -; CDR3aa: CASSSNRVGYNEQFF; CDR3nt: TGTGCCAGCAGTAGCAACAGGGTTGGGTACAATGAGCAGTTCTTC
j_gene: TRBJ1-5; v_gene: TRBV24-1; d_gene: -; abundance: -; CDR3aa: CATSDRGHNQPQHF; CDR3nt: TGTGCCACCAGTGACAGGGGCCACAATCAGCCCCAGCATTTT
j_gene: TRBJ2-1; v_gene: TRBV12-5; d_gene: TRBD1; abundance: -; CDR3aa: CASGLVPRDSSNNEQFF; CDR3nt: TGTGCTAGTGGTTTGGTACCGAGGGACAGTTCAAACAATGAGCAGTTCTTC
j_gene: TRBJ1-2; v_gene: TRBV5-1; d_gene: -; abundance: few; CDR3aa: CASSPEDSPPYGYTF; CDR3nt: TGCGCCAGCAGCCCCGAGGACAGTCCGCCCTATGGCTACACCTTC
j_gene: TRBJ1-1; v_gene: TRBV12-3/TRBV12-4; d_gene: -; abundance: -; CDR3aa: CASSFGGNTEAFF; CDR3nt: TGTGCCAGCAGTTTTGGAGGGAACACTGAAGCTTTCTTT
j_gene: TRBJ1-6; v_gene: TRBV18; d_gene: -; abundance: -; CDR3aa: CASSPSVQGNSPLHF; CDR3nt: TGTGCCAGCTCACCATCTGTGCAGGGTAATTCACCCCTCCACTTT
j_gene: TRBJ1-1; v_gene: TRBV7-9; d_gene: -; abundance: -; CDR3aa: CASSLGGPNTEAFF; CDR3nt: TGTGCCAGCAGCTTAGGGGGGCCGAACACTGAAGCTTTCTTT
j_gene: TRBJ1-2; v_gene: TRBV19; d_gene: -; abundance: -; CDR3aa: CASSIPNRVYGYTF; CDR3nt: TGTGCCAGTAGTATTCCCAACAGGGTCTATGGCTACACCTTC
j_gene: TRBJ2-7; v_gene: TRBV30; d_gene: TRBD1; abundance: -; CDR3aa: CAWSVIEGAVYEQYF; CDR3nt: TGTGCCTGGAGTGTAATCGAGGGGGCTGTATACGAGCAGTACTTC
j_gene: TRBJ1-2; v_gene: TRBV5-1; d_gene: -; abundance: -; CDR3aa: CASSLGLGQGNYGYTF; CDR3nt: TGCGCCAGCAGCTTGGGGCTGGGCCAGGGGAACTATGGCTACACCTTC
j_gene: TRBJ2-7; v_gene: TRBV11-2; d_gene: -; abundance: few; CDR3aa: CASSLDRRYEQYF; CDR3nt: TGTGCCAGCAGCTTAGATCGGCGGTACGAGCAGTACTTC
j_gene: TRBJ2-3; v_gene: TRBV4-2; d_gene: TRBD2; abundance: few; CDR3aa: CASSQVGSGGHTDTQYF; CDR3nt: TGTGCCAGCAGCCAAGTGGGTAGCGGGGGGCACACAGATACGCAGTATTTT
j_gene: TRBJ1-5; v_gene: TRBV15; d_gene: -; abundance: -; CDR3aa: CATSDSGGPNQPQHF; CDR3nt: TGTGCCACCAGCGATTCGGGAGGACCTAATCAGCCCCAGCATTTT
j_gene: TRBJ2-5; v_gene: TRBV9; d_gene: -; abundance: -; CDR3aa: CASSVEMARGETQYF; CDR3nt: TGTGCCAGCAGCGTAGAAATGGCGCGGGGAGAGACCCAGTACTTC
j_gene: TRBJ2-7; v_gene: TRBV4-2; d_gene: -; abundance: -; CDR3aa: CASSQDPGAYEQYF; CDR3nt: TGTGCCAGCAGCCAAGATCCAGGGGCCTACGAGCAGTACTTC
j_gene: TRBJ1-4; v_gene: TRBV7-2; d_gene: TRBD1; abundance: -; CDR3aa: CASSLGNRGREKLFF; CDR3nt: TGTGCCAGCAGCTTAGGAAACAGGGGCCGAGAAAAACTGTTTTTT
j_gene: TRBJ2-2; v_gene: TRBV5-1; d_gene: -; abundance: -; CDR3aa: CASSLAGRNTGELFF; CDR3nt: TGCGCCAGCAGCTTGGCAGGGCGGAACACCGGGGAGCTGTTTTTT
j_gene: TRBJ1-1; v_gene: TRBV5-5; d_gene: -; abundance: -; CDR3aa: CASSPLVTDLGGTEAFF; CDR3nt: TGTGCCAGCAGCCCCCTGGTTACTGACCTCGGGGGAACTGAAGCTTTCTTT
j_gene: TRBJ1-6; v_gene: TRBV30; d_gene: -; abundance: -; CDR3aa: CAWRGTPNSPLHF; CDR3nt: TGTGCCTGGAGGGGGACACCTAATTCACCCCTCCACTTT
j_gene: TRBJ1-1; v_gene: TRBV5-5; d_gene: TRBD1; abundance: -; CDR3aa: CASSRSQGGSRTEAFF; CDR3nt: TGTGCCAGCAGCCGTTCACAGGGGGGCTCGAGGACTGAAGCTTTCTTT
j_gene: TRBJ2-2; v_gene: TRBV5-1; d_gene: -; abundance: -; CDR3aa: CASSLESGYTGELFF; CDR3nt: TGCGCCAGCAGCTTGGAATCAGGATACACCGGGGAGCTGTTTTTT
j_gene: TRBJ2-1; v_gene: TRBV19; d_gene: TRBD2; abundance: -; CDR3aa: CASSIGLAGEQFF; CDR3nt: TGTGCCAGTAGTATCGGACTAGCAGGGGAGCAGTTCTTC
j_gene: TRBJ1-2; v_gene: TRBV2; d_gene: -; abundance: -; CDR3aa: CASTPGVNGYTF; CDR3nt: TGTGCCAGCACCCCGGGGGTTAATGGCTACACCTTC
j_gene: TRBJ1-2; v_gene: TRBV4-2; d_gene: TRBD1; abundance: few; CDR3aa: CASSQGDRGPNGYTF; CDR3nt: TGTGCCAGCAGCCAAGGGGACAGGGGACCCAATGGCTACACCTTC
j_gene: TRBJ2-1; v_gene: TRBV3-1/TRBV3-2; d_gene: TRBD2; abundance: -; CDR3aa: CASSQDPGGAGNEQFF; CDR3nt: TGTGCCAGCAGCCAAGATCCCGGGGGGGCCGGGAATGAGCAGTTCTTC
j_gene: TRBJ2-5; v_gene: TRBV28; d_gene: TRBD1; abundance: -; CDR3aa: CASTGQGKEETQYF; CDR3nt: TGTGCCAGCACGGGACAGGGGAAGGAAGAGACCCAGTACTTC
j_gene: TRBJ2-7; v_gene: TRBV29-1; d_gene: TRBD2; abundance: -; CDR3aa: CSVEGGGEEYEQYF; CDR3nt: TGCAGCGTTGAAGGTGGGGGGGAGGAGTACGAGCAGTACTTC
j_gene: TRBJ2-2; v_gene: TRBV28; d_gene: -; abundance: -; CDR3aa: CASSSPGQTGELFF; CDR3nt: TGTGCCAGCAGCTCCCCCGGACAGACCGGGGAGCTGTTTTTT
j_gene: TRBJ1-6; v_gene: TRBV30; d_gene: -; abundance: few; CDR3aa: CAWSVIGRGNSPLHF; CDR3nt: TGTGCCTGGAGTGTAATTGGCCGAGGAAATTCACCCCTCCACTTT
j_gene: TRBJ2-5; v_gene: TRBV19; d_gene: TRBD1; abundance: -; CDR3aa: CASSIFGTGVLETQYF; CDR3nt: TGTGCCAGTAGTATTTTTGGGACAGGGGTCTTAGAGACCCAGTACTTC
j_gene: TRBJ1-2; v_gene: TRBV19; d_gene: -; abundance: -; CDR3aa: CASSINELPVGYGYTF; CDR3nt: TGTGCCAGTAGTATTAATGAACTACCGGTCGGCTATGGCTACACCTTC